The source of this T cell receptor (beta chain) is a study of cytomegalovirus exposure and HLA in healthy donors. General study findings and limits: Sequencing likely generated an artifact that appeared as a cluster of highly shared sequence variants. A later analysis linked a missense DCLRE1C variant to TCR beta V- and J-gene trimming.

Trimming removed 7 bases at V and 4 bases at J, with 11 bases between. This CDR3 spans 12 amino acids. From germline, CDR1 is MNHEY and CDR2 SVGAGI. As for the donors, each was a healthy bone marrow donor. Concerning this clone itself: Its target is not known.

60 Vbeta and 13 Jbeta primers were used in PCR. The repertoire was sequenced with immunoSEQ multiplex PCR; TCRdb's copy has only in-frame clones and lacks some. Its table records 100,000 to 150,000 clones. What was sequenced was PBMCs. This receptor was taken from a woman aged 40 to 50 in good health and CMV-seropositive. The chain combines TRBV6-5 with TRBJ2-7, with a tentative D call TRBD1 (6 bases). The CDR3 is CASTDRNYEQYF. DNA for the CDR3: TGTGCCAGCACCGACAGGAATTACGAGCAGTACTTC.